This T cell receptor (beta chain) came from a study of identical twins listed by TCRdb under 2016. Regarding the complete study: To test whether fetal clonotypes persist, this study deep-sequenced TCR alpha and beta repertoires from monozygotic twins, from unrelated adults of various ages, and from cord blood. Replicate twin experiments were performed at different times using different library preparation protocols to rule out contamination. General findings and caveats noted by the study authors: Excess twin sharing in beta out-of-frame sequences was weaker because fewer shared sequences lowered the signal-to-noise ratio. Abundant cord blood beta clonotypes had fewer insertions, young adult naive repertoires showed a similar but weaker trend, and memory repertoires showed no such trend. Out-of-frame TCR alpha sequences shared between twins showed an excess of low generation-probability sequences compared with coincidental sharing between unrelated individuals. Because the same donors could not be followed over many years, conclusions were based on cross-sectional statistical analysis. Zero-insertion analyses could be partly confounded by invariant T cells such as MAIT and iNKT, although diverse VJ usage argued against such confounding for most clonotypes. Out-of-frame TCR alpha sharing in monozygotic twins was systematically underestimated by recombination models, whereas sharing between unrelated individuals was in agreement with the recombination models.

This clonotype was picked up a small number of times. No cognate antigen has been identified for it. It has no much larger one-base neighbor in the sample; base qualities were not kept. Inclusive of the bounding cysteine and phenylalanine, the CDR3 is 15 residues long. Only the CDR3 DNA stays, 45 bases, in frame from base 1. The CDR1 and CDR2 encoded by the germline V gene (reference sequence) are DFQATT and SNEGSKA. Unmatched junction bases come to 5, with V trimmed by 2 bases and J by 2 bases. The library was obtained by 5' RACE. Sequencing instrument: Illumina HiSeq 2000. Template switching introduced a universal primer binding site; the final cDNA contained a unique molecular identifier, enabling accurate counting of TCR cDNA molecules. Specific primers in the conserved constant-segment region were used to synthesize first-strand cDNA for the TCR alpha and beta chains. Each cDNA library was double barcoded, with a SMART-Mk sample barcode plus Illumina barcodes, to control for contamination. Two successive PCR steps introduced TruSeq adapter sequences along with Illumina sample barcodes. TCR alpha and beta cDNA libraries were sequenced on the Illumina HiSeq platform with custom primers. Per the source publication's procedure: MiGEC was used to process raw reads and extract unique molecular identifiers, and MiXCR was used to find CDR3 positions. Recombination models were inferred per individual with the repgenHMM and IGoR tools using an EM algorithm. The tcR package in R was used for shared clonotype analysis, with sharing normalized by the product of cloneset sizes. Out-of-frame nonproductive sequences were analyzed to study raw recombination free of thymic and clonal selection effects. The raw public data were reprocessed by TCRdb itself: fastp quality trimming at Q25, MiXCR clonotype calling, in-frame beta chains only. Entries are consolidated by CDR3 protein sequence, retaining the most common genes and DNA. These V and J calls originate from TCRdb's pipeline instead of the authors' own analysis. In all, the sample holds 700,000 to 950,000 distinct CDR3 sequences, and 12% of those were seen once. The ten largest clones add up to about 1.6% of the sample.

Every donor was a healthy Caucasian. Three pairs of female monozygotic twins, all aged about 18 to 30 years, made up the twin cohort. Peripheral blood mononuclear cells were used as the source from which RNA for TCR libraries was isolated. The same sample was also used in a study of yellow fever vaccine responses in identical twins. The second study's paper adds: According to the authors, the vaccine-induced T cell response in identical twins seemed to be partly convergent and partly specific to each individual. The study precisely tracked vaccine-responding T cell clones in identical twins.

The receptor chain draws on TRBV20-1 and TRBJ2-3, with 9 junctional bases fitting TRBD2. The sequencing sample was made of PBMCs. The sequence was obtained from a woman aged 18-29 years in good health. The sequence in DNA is TGCAGTGCTAGATCGCCTAGCGGGATCACAGATACGCAGTATTTT. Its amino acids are CSARSPSGITDTQYF.